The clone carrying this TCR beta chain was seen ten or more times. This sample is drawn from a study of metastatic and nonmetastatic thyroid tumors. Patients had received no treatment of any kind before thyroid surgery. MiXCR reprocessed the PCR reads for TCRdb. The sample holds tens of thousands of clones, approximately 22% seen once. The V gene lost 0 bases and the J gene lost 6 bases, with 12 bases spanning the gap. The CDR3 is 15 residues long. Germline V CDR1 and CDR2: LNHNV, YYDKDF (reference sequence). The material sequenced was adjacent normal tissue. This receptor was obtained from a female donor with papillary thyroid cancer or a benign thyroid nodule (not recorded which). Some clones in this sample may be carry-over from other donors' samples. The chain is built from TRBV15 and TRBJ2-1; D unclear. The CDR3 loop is CATSRESPRTNEQFF. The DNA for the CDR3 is TGTGCCACCAGCAGAGAGAGTCCCAGAACCAATGAGCAGTTCTTC.